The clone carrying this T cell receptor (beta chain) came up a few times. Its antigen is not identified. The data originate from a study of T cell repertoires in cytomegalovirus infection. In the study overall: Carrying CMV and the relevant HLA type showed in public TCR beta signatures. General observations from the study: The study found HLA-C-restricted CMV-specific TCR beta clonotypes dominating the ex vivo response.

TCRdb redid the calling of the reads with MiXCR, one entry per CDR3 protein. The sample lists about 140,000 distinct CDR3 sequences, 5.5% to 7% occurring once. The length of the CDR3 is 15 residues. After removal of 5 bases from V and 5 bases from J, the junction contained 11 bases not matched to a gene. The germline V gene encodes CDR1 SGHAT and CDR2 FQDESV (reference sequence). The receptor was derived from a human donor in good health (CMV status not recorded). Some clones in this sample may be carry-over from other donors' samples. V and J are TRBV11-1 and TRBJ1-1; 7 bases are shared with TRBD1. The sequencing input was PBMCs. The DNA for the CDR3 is TGTGCCAGCAGCCACCCCCAAGCAGGGGGTACTGAAGCTTTCTTT. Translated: CASSHPQAGGTEAFF.